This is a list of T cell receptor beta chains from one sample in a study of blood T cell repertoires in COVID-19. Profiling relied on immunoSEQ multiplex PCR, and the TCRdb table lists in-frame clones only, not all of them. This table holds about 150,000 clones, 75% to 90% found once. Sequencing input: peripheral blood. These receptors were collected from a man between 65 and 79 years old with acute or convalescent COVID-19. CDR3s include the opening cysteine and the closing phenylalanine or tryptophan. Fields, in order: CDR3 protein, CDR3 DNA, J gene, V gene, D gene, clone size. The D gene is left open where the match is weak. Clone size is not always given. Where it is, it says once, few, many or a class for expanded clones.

CDR3aa: CASSRAWGSGSGLTGELFF; CDR3nt: TGTGCCAGCAGTCGCGCCTGGGGTAGCGGGAGCGGTCTAACCGGGGAGCTGTTTTTT; j_gene: TRBJ2-2; v_gene: TRBV6-6; d_gene: TRBD2; abundance: NA
CDR3aa: CASSLVDRANSPLHF; CDR3nt: TGTGCCAGCAGCTTGGTGGACAGGGCCAATTCACCCCTCCACTTT; j_gene: TRBJ1-6; v_gene: TRBV5-4; d_gene: TRBD1; abundance: NA
CDR3aa: CASSQGRTWTSRQETQYF; CDR3nt: TGTGCCAGCAGCCAAGGACGGACCTGGACTAGCCGGCAAGAGACCCAGTACTTC; j_gene: TRBJ2-5; v_gene: TRBV3-1/TRBV3-2; d_gene: TRBD2; abundance: once
CDR3aa: CASSPELAGTYGYTF; CDR3nt: TGTGCCAGCAGCCCCGAGCTGGCGGGGACCTATGGCTACACCTTC; j_gene: TRBJ1-2; v_gene: TRBV6-5; d_gene: NA; abundance: NA
CDR3aa: CASRGPGQIYEQYF; CDR3nt: TGTGCCAGCAGAGGGCCGGGACAGATCTACGAGCAGTACTTC; j_gene: TRBJ2-7; v_gene: TRBV25-1; d_gene: TRBD1; abundance: few
CDR3aa: CASSHRLVGTDTQYF; CDR3nt: TGTGCCAGCAGCCATCGTCTCGTCGGCACAGATACGCAGTATTTT; j_gene: TRBJ2-3; v_gene: TRBV3-1/TRBV3-2; d_gene: NA; abundance: NA
CDR3aa: CASSVDLYVTEAFF; CDR3nt: TGTGCCAGCAGCGTAGATTTGTATGTCACTGAAGCTTTCTTT; j_gene: TRBJ1-1; v_gene: TRBV9; d_gene: NA; abundance: NA
CDR3aa: CASTWDRGGGNTIYF; CDR3nt: TGTGCCAGCACCTGGGACAGGGGAGGTGGAAACACCATATATTTT; j_gene: TRBJ1-3; v_gene: TRBV7-9; d_gene: TRBD1; abundance: NA
CDR3aa: CAWTAVETQYF; CDR3nt: TGTGCCTGGACAGCGGTAGAGACCCAGTACTTC; j_gene: TRBJ2-5; v_gene: TRBV30; d_gene: NA; abundance: NA
CDR3aa: CASSIRGQFQETQYF; CDR3nt: TGTGCCAGTAGTATCCGGGGACAGTTCCAAGAGACCCAGTACTTC; j_gene: TRBJ2-5; v_gene: TRBV19; d_gene: TRBD1; abundance: NA
CDR3aa: CASSKAGTSGPYNEQFF; CDR3nt: TGTGCCAGTAGTAAGGCTGGGACTAGCGGCCCCTACAATGAGCAGTTCTTC; j_gene: TRBJ2-1; v_gene: TRBV19; d_gene: TRBD2; abundance: NA
CDR3aa: CASSLSESYEQYF; CDR3nt: TGCGCCAGCAGCTTGTCTGAGTCCTACGAGCAGTACTTC; j_gene: TRBJ2-7; v_gene: TRBV5-1; d_gene: NA; abundance: NA
CDR3aa: CASSLAITGAVDTPNEKLFF; CDR3nt: TGTGCCAGCAGCTTAGCAATAACAGGGGCGGTCGATACGCCTAATGAAAAACTGTTTTTT; j_gene: TRBJ1-4; v_gene: TRBV7-8; d_gene: TRBD1; abundance: NA
CDR3aa: CASSLSGGVSTEAFF; CDR3nt: TGTGCCAGCAGTTTGAGTGGAGGAGTGAGCACTGAAGCTTTCTTT; j_gene: TRBJ1-1; v_gene: TRBV28; d_gene: NA; abundance: NA
CDR3aa: CASKQQTSGETQYF; CDR3nt: TGTGCCAGTAAACAGCAAACTAGCGGAGAGACCCAGTACTTC; j_gene: TRBJ2-5; v_gene: TRBV19; d_gene: TRBD2; abundance: once
CDR3aa: CATTGSYNSPLHF; CDR3nt: TGTGCCACAACGGGGAGCTATAATTCACCCCTCCACTTT; j_gene: TRBJ1-6; v_gene: TRBV12-3/TRBV12-4; d_gene: NA; abundance: NA
CDR3aa: CASNRIRTDTQYF; CDR3nt: TGTGCCAGCAACAGAATCCGCACAGATACGCAGTATTTT; j_gene: TRBJ2-3; v_gene: TRBV28; d_gene: NA; abundance: NA
CDR3aa: CSVATGGTDTQYF; CDR3nt: TGCAGCGTAGCGACAGGGGGCACAGATACGCAGTATTTT; j_gene: TRBJ2-3; v_gene: TRBV29-1; d_gene: TRBD1; abundance: NA
CDR3aa: CASSWDRGSTDTQYF; CDR3nt: TGTGCCAGCAGCTGGGACAGGGGTAGCACAGATACGCAGTATTTT; j_gene: TRBJ2-3; v_gene: TRBV7-9; d_gene: TRBD1; abundance: few
CDR3aa: CASSPPGTGGPLAEAFF; CDR3nt: TGTGCCAGCAGTCCTCCCGGGACAGGGGGCCCACTGGCTGAAGCTTTCTTT; j_gene: TRBJ1-1; v_gene: TRBV28; d_gene: TRBD1; abundance: few
CDR3aa: CASALAGEETQYF; CDR3nt: TGTGCCAGCGCCCTAGCGGGGGAAGAGACCCAGTACTTC; j_gene: TRBJ2-5; v_gene: TRBV6-5; d_gene: TRBD2; abundance: NA
CDR3aa: CASSEVAGGYQETQYF; CDR3nt: TGTGCCAGCAGTGAAGTGGCAGGGGGGTACCAAGAGACCCAGTACTTC; j_gene: TRBJ2-5; v_gene: TRBV6-1; d_gene: NA; abundance: NA
CDR3aa: CASSELAGYSNQPQHF; CDR3nt: TGTGCCAGCAGTGAGCTGGCAGGGTATAGCAATCAGCCCCAGCATTTT; j_gene: TRBJ1-5; v_gene: TRBV6-1; d_gene: NA; abundance: NA
CDR3aa: CASSYSRTGNEQFF; CDR3nt: TGTGCCAGCAGTTACTCGAGAACAGGGAATGAGCAGTTCTTC; j_gene: TRBJ2-1; v_gene: TRBV6-5; d_gene: NA; abundance: NA
CDR3aa: CASSPVSPGGLDTQYF; CDR3nt: TGTGCCAGCAGCCCCGTTTCCCCGGGGGGGCTAGATACGCAGTATTTT; j_gene: TRBJ2-3; v_gene: TRBV7-9; d_gene: TRBD2; abundance: NA
CDR3aa: CASSFSGQDYYEQYF; CDR3nt: TGTGCCAGCAGCTTTAGTGGACAGGACTACTACGAGCAGTACTTC; j_gene: TRBJ2-7; v_gene: TRBV28; d_gene: NA; abundance: NA
CDR3aa: CASSLSRGRNIQYF; CDR3nt: TGTGCCAGCAGTTTATCTAGGGGGAGAAACATTCAGTACTTC; j_gene: TRBJ2-4; v_gene: TRBV28; d_gene: NA; abundance: NA